The rows below give T cell receptor beta chains drawn from one sample of a study of T-cell reconstitution after alpha-beta-depleted transplantation in children. TCRdb ran MiXCR on the PCR reads and lists one entry per CDR3 protein. The table lists hundreds of thousands of distinct CDR3 sequences, roughly 16% of them singletons. Sequences were derived from PBMCs, mostly from graft donor cells, sampled 360 days after TCRalphabeta/CD19-depleted stem cell transplant. All receptors derive from a boy under three years old who had a stem cell transplant for Wiskott-Aldrich syndrome, so the T cells may come from the graft donor. The CDR3 runs from the conserved cysteine through the conserved F or W. A D gene is named only where the DNA matches it firmly. Rows give clone size only sometimes, using once, few, many, or a class for an expanded clone.

v_gene	abundance	d_gene	j_gene	CDR3nt	CDR3aa
TRBV29-1	-	-	TRBJ2-7	TGCAGCGTTAAAGCGGACGGGATCTACGAGCAGTACTTC	CSVKADGIYEQYF
TRBV5-1	few	-	TRBJ2-2	TGCGCCAGCAGCTGGACTGTGATCAACACCGGGGAGCTGTTTTTT	CASSWTVINTGELFF
TRBV6-1	-	TRBD1	TRBJ1-4	TGTGCCAGCAGGGGGACAGTTGCAACTAATGAAAAACTGTTTTTT	CASRGTVATNEKLFF
TRBV24-1	few	-	TRBJ2-2	TGTGCCACCAGTGATGGGGTTCACACCGGGGAGCTGTTTTTT	CATSDGVHTGELFF
TRBV20-1	few	TRBD2	TRBJ2-5	TGCAGTGCCCCACTAGCGGGGGGAGAGACCCAGTACTTC	CSAPLAGGETQYF
TRBV28	-	-	TRBJ1-5	TGTGCCAGCAGTCCCTCCTCCTCTCTACAGCCCCAGCATTTT	CASSPSSSLQPQHF
TRBV3-1	few	TRBD1	TRBJ2-2	TGTGCCAGCAGCCTCCGGGACAGTTACACCGGGGAGCTGTTTTTT	CASSLRDSYTGELFF
TRBV7-8	-	-	TRBJ2-3	TGTGCCAGCAGCTCCGCATTTGCAGATACGCAGTATTTT	CASSSAFADTQYF
TRBV12-3/TRBV12-4	few	-	TRBJ2-7	TGTGCCAGCAGTTTGGCTAGGATCGGGACGCCGTCCTACGAGCAGTACTTC	CASSLARIGTPSYEQYF
TRBV7-2	few	-	TRBJ2-7	TGTGCCAGCAGCTTAGGGGCTAGCGTGTCCTACGAGCAGTACTTC	CASSLGASVSYEQYF
TRBV2	few	TRBD1	TRBJ2-2	TGTGCCAGCCAGTGGACAGGGACCGGGGAGCTGTTTTTT	CASQWTGTGELFF
TRBV2	-	TRBD2	TRBJ2-7	TGTGCCAGCAGTGTCCGACTAGCGGGAGCTCACGAGCAGTACTTC	CASSVRLAGAHEQYF
TRBV15	-	TRBD2	TRBJ2-3	TGTGCCACCAGCATGTGGGAGGGCCATAATACGCAGTATTTT	CATSMWEGHNTQYF
TRBV7-8	-	TRBD2	TRBJ2-1	TGTGCCAGCCTGCGAGGGACTAGATCCTACAATGAGCAGTTCTTC	CASLRGTRSYNEQFF
TRBV12-3/TRBV12-4	many	-	TRBJ1-1	TGTGCCAGCAGTTTTCGGGCGGCGACTGAAGCTTTCTTT	CASSFRAATEAFF
TRBV20-1	-	-	TRBJ2-5	TGCAGTGCTCGCCGGGGCCCTGTGGAGACCCAGTACTTC	CSARRGPVETQYF
TRBV21-1	-	-	TRBJ2-7	TGTGCCAGCAGCAAACGGGCCAGGGGAGGCCAGCAGTACTTC	CASSKRARGGQQYF
TRBV7-9	-	TRBD1	TRBJ1-5	TGTGCCAGCAGCTCGACAGGGGGAGACAATCAGCCCCAGCATTTT	CASSSTGGDNQPQHF
TRBV12-3/TRBV12-4	-	-	TRBJ2-7	TGTGCCAGCAGTTTCCGGGCAGGTCGAATCTACGAGCAGTACTTC	CASSFRAGRIYEQYF
TRBV7-9	few	-	TRBJ2-4	TGTGCCAGCAGCATTACAGGGACCTTAGCCAAAAACATTCAGTACTTC	CASSITGTLAKNIQYF
TRBV20-1	few	-	TRBJ2-4	TGCAGTGCTAGCGTCCGTCTTTTAGCCAAAAACATTCAGTACTTC	CSASVRLLAKNIQYF
TRBV12-3/TRBV12-4	-	-	TRBJ1-2	TGTGCCAGCAGCTGGGGCCCGGCAGTCTATGGCTACACCTTC	CASSWGPAVYGYTF
TRBV20-1	-	-	TRBJ2-3	TGCAGTGCTCCCAGTCAGACCATACCTAGCACAGATACGCAGTATTTT	CSAPSQTIPSTDTQYF
TRBV20-1	few	-	TRBJ2-5	TGCAGTGCTAGAGGGGTTAGAGAGACCCAGTACTTC	CSARGVRETQYF
TRBV20-1	-	TRBD1	TRBJ1-4	TGCAGTGCTAGAAGGACAGGGGATGAAAAACTGTTTTTT	CSARRTGDEKLFF
TRBV10-3	-	TRBD1	TRBJ2-4	TGTGCCATCAGTGCAGGGGGCGGTAACATTCAGTACTTC	CAISAGGGNIQYF
TRBV7-6	many	TRBD2	TRBJ2-1	TGTGCCAGCAGCTTAGCCCCGACTAGCGGGAGGGCCCATGAGCAGTTCTTC	CASSLAPTSGRAHEQFF
TRBV6-1	-	TRBD1	TRBJ1-4	TGTGCCAGCACTCCCCGGGACAGGGGGCCCTCAGTGCTGTTTTTT	CASTPRDRGPSVLFF
TRBV29-1	few	TRBD1	TRBJ1-2	TGCAGCGTTGAAGGGGACGACAGGGAAGGATGGGGCTATGGCTACACCTTC	CSVEGDDREGWGYGYTF
TRBV24-1	few	-	TRBJ2-1	TGTGCCACCAGTGATTTGCGGGGGTCGGGTTTGAATGAGCAGTTCTTC	CATSDLRGSGLNEQFF
TRBV29-1	many	-	TRBJ2-5	TGCAGCGTTGAGAGGGACGGGGAGACCCAGTACTTC	CSVERDGETQYF
TRBV12-3/TRBV12-4	few	TRBD2	TRBJ2-7	TGTGCCAGCAGTTTAGCGCAGGGAGGGATCTACGAGCAGTACTTC	CASSLAQGGIYEQYF
TRBV5-1	many	TRBD1	TRBJ2-1	TGCGCCAGCAGCCCCGGGACAGGGGGCAATGAGCAGTTCTTC	CASSPGTGGNEQFF
TRBV11-2	-	-	TRBJ2-3	TGTGCCAGCAGCCCCCAATCCCGGTTAGCGTTCCCCACAGATACGCAGTATTTT	CASSPQSRLAFPTDTQYF
TRBV7-8	few	TRBD2	TRBJ2-7	TGTGCCAGCAGCTTACCGACTGGGACTAGCGGGAGTTCGGCACGCGAGCAGTACTTC	CASSLPTGTSGSSAREQYF
TRBV7-9	-	-	TRBJ2-7	TGTGCCAGCAGCTTAATGACTAGTAACGACGAGCAGTACTTC	CASSLMTSNDEQYF
TRBV28	-	-	TRBJ2-3	TGTGCCAGCATTAACACAGATACGCAGTATTTT	CASINTDTQYF
TRBV29-1	-	TRBD1	TRBJ2-5	TGCAGCGTTGCCGAGGGGGCCGAGACCCAGTACTTC	CSVAEGAETQYF
TRBV19	-	-	TRBJ2-7	TGTGCCAGTAGTATCCGACGGAGCTACGAGCAGTACTTC	CASSIRRSYEQYF
TRBV7-2	-	-	TRBJ2-2	TGTGCCAGCAGTCTAGCCAGGCATCACACCGGGGAGCTGTTTTTT	CASSLARHHTGELFF
TRBV3-1	-	TRBD1	TRBJ2-1	TGTGCCTGCAGCCAAGATACAGGGGTGTGGAGGTACAATGAGCAGTTCTTC	CACSQDTGVWRYNEQFF
TRBV29-1	-	-	TRBJ2-1	TGCAGCGTTGTAGGACCCCGAAGCTACAATGAGCAGTTCTTC	CSVVGPRSYNEQFF
TRBV28	-	-	TRBJ2-6	TGTGCCAGCAGTTCGGATTGGAGAAACTCTGGGGCCAACGTCCTGACTTTC	CASSSDWRNSGANVLTF
TRBV24-1	-	TRBD1	TRBJ2-1	TGTGCCACCAGTGATTCGGGACAGGGCTATGAGCAGTTCTTC	CATSDSGQGYEQFF
TRBV12-3/TRBV12-4	few	-	TRBJ2-1	TGTGCCAGCAGTAAGGGAACCTACAATGAGCAGTTCTTC	CASSKGTYNEQFF
TRBV7-9	-	TRBD1	TRBJ1-1	TGTGCCAGCAGAGAAGCCAGGACAGGGCGTAGGACTGAAGCTTTCTTT	CASREARTGRRTEAFF
TRBV29-1	-	-	TRBJ1-3	TGCAGCGTTGAGAGGGGGTTAGGAAACACCATATATTTT	CSVERGLGNTIYF
TRBV5-1	few	TRBD1	TRBJ1-1	TGCGCCAGCAGCTTCGCTCAGGGGGCCCCTGAAGCTTTCTTT	CASSFAQGAPEAFF
TRBV12-3/TRBV12-4	few	-	TRBJ2-1	TGTGCCAGCAAGTTTGAGGCTCTCGGCTACAATGAGCAGTTCTTC	CASKFEALGYNEQFF
TRBV11-2	few	-	TRBJ1-2	TGTGCCAGCAGCTTAGGGGGGATCCTTTCCCCTAACTATGGCTACACCTTC	CASSLGGILSPNYGYTF
TRBV2	few	TRBD1	TRBJ2-2	TGTGCCAGCAGTGAGGACAGGGGGCGTCACACCGGGGAGCTGTTTTTT	CASSEDRGRHTGELFF